This T cell receptor (beta chain) was recovered during a study of shared clonotypes between healthy human individuals. The overall study: The plates for each donor numbered three CD4 naive, three CD4 memory, two CD8 naive and one CD8 memory.

As to this clone: What it recognizes is unknown.

The DNA input per sorted-subset replicate PCR was approximately 210 ng, corresponding to 25,000 to 30,000 T cell genomes. Produced via immunoSEQ multiplex PCR; TCRdb's table is partial and in-frame only. Of 2 million to 2.5 million clones in the sample, 85% to 95% were seen once. Overall study results and limits: Richness estimates generally favored naive over memory subsets. Roughly 5% of naive CD4 clonotypes were shared across a few donors.

The sequenced material came from naive CD4+ T cells from PBMCs. Subset described: CD45RA+ positively selected. This receptor was taken from a man younger than 35 in good health. Some clones in this sample may be carry-over from other donors' samples.

The CDR3 loop reads CASAPRGSGRAIATQYF. CDR3 DNA sequence: TGTGCCAGCGCACCGAGGGGTAGCGGGAGGGCTATCGCTACGCAGTATTTT. The V and J genes are TRBV25-1 and TRBJ2-3; 11 bases agree with TRBD2. V lost 8 bases and J lost 8; bases outside the gene matches: 18. Germline V CDR1 and CDR2: MGHDK, SYGVNS. CDR3 size: 17 residues.